This T cell receptor (beta chain) was observed in a study of cytomegalovirus exposure and HLA in healthy donors (dated by TCRdb to 2017 to 2019). Regarding the research as a whole: An earlier analysis of several hundred of the donors reported about 290 Gb of sequence data and around 110 million unique TCR beta sequences from about 180 million T cells. Rather than using new phenotypic data, the later analysis identified candidate immune exposures from TCR beta sequences and from how often those sequences occurred across donors. To predict cytomegalovirus infection status, the study combined high-throughput TCR immunosequencing, statistical association of individual TCRs with disease status, and machine learning. All discovery cohort repertoires had been generated using a single sequencing platform. An early release that covered 500 to 800 HLA-typed donors contained around 300 gigabases of sequencing data and about 84 million unique TCR sequences. Besides the first cohort of hundreds of subjects, a separate validation cohort made up of roughly 120 different subjects was used. The study was designed to test whether signatures of past pathogen exposure could be identified by cataloging public T cell receptors. Of the roughly 430 genotyped donors, about 84% fell in the genetic ancestry cluster associated with self-reported Caucasian donors. The number of donors typed differed by locus, with about 620-630 for A, B, C, DRB1 and DQB1, 522 for DQA1, over 600 for DPA1, and roughly 450 for DPB1. Four to six DR-DQ haplotypes were handled as single units for association and clustering, since linkage in the cohort was strong. Among roughly 400 genotyped donors of the cohort, an average of approximately 250,000 unique TCR beta nucleotide sequences were sequenced per donor, around 20% of them non-productive. A later genetic analysis used genome-wide SNP genotypes for about three fifths of the 666 donors, treating that subset as a discovery cohort. The T cell repertoires of 666 subjects were profiled by immunosequencing and related to cytomegalovirus serostatus. HLA typing covered class I and class II loci at four-digit resolution. Donor age, sex, ethnicity and CMV serostatus were collected together with the repertoire data. To decide whether each TCR beta V gene segment behaved as functional or pseudogenic, an earlier analysis of some 600 of the donors relied on high-throughput TCR beta sequencing. In a later analysis, previously published TCR beta repertoires from 550 to 700 donors were re-analyzed and high-resolution HLA genotyping was added so that TCR occurrence patterns could be studied. General study outcomes and caveats: Across donors, most TCR sequences were observed very rarely, whereas some public TCRs were present in many individuals. The only immune exposure information available for the cohort was CMV serostatus. According to a later genetic analysis, donors in an Asian-associated ancestry cluster had fewer N-insertions in productive TCRs than the approximately 630-donor mean. A later analysis associated 16,951 TCR beta sequences with specific HLA alleles at a false discovery rate of 0.05. In vitro tests confirmed that three of the cytomegalovirus-associated TCR beta chains recognize cytomegalovirus antigens. In an earlier analysis of approximately 600 of the donors, most TCR beta V segments were observed in productive rearrangements about 87% or about 30% of the time, broadly matching IMGT annotations. The 87-base-pair reads could not distinguish some IMGT-functional V segments, including TRBV6-2 and TRBV6-3, so those segments were excluded. Cytomegalovirus status was reported to be diagnosed by the classifier with high specificity and sensitivity in both the original and validation cohorts. According to a later analysis, parvovirus B19, influenza, CMV and Epstein-Barr virus appeared linked to several top co-occurrence clusters. According to a later analysis, most CMV-associated TCR beta chains appeared to be HLA-restricted, and the HLA associations seemed to be driven largely by CMV exposure. The study listed 150 to 200 TCR beta chains as associated with cytomegalovirus. In a later genetic analysis, a missense DCLRE1C variant was associated with V-gene and J-gene trimming of TCR beta chains, and the association was replicated in an independent cohort. Correlated functional status among segregating V segments might be attributable to linkage disequilibrium, but an unknown experimental factor could not be ruled out. In this cohort, only TCR beta chains were sequenced, and detectable features were limited by the absence of alpha or paired-chain data. A further reported finding was that TCR beta sequences accurately predicted the HLA-A and HLA-B alleles for most subjects in the first cohort. The authors suggested that the approach could potentially be extended to other disease states and immunological phenotypes. Because counts were too low, roughly 18 rarely observed V segments, including chromosome 9 orphons, were left out of the earlier analysis of 500 to 650 of the donors. According to a later analysis, TCR association rates differed among HLA loci, with DRB1 alleles showing the most associated TCRs and HLA-C alleles showing the fewest. In a later analysis, HLA-associated TCR beta chains were found to be more clonally expanded and to have lower generation probabilities than equally common non-associated chains. When HLA alleles, especially DR and DQ, strongly co-occurred, attributing TCR associations to individual alleles was difficult. Because HLA typing was missing for some donors at each locus, association tests included only the typed subset. Presence/absence analyses assumed roughly uniform sequencing depth across donors, an assumption that may not hold. The sequencing pipeline was judged likely to have produced a cluster of highly shared sequence variants as a technical artifact.

The library was generated by the immunoSEQ multiplex PCR assay. A mixture of 60 forward primers for TCR Vbeta segments and 13 reverse primers for TCR Jbeta segments was used in the multiplex PCR. A multiplex PCR assay on genomic DNA amplified the CDR3 region of rearranged TCR beta genes. The Illumina HiSeq System was used to sequence the amplified TCR beta libraries as 87-base-pair reads. Turning to the authors' computational methods: In a later analysis, some 80 million unique TCR beta chains were counted across the approximately 640 repertoires, and roughly 11 million of these chains were shared by at least two donors. A nearest-neighbor algorithm error-corrected the raw reads and collapsed the reads into unique sequences, merging closely related sequences to remove PCR and sequencing errors. To assign V, D and J gene segments, CDR3 sequences were aligned to IMGT reference sequences. For a sequence to be retained, a match of at least six nucleotides to both a V gene segment and a J gene segment was required. A rearrangement counted as productive if the CDR3 had no stop codons and remained in frame with V and J, and every other rearrangement counted as non-productive. Following IMGT convention, CDR3 was defined as the stretch from the second conserved V-encoded cysteine up to the conserved J-encoded phenylalanine. In an earlier analysis of more than 550 of the donors, sequences lacking an unambiguous match to a single V gene segment were excluded. An earlier analysis of fewer than 750 of the donors classified V segments as functional when productive rearrangements were above 56.7% and as segregating when the standard deviation between donors was above 5%. To diagnose cytomegalovirus status from the catalog of TCR beta chain sequences, a statistical classification framework was built. V and J gene assignment, in a later analysis, came from comparing TCR nucleotide sequences with IMGT/GENE-DB human TR gene sequences. The TCRdist pipeline was used in a later analysis to assign CDR3 sequences and most-parsimonious VDJ recombination scenarios. In a later analysis, every TCR beta chain was defined by the combination of its CDR3 amino acid sequence and its V-gene family, and reads without a unique V-gene family were dropped. As a way to deal with suspected cross-contamination and a sequencing artifact, a later analysis dropped approximately 570 nucleotide sequences that were highly shared and had low generation probability. In a later analysis, a clonal expansion index was calculated for each public chain from normalized within-repertoire ranks of inferred template counts. Generation probabilities in a later analysis came from a VDJ recombination model fitted to out-of-frame rearrangements, and those results were checked against IGoR. In a later analysis, TCR-TCR, TCR-HLA and TCR-CMV co-occurrence was scored with hypergeometric tests, and a repertoire-size bias correction was applied to TCR pairs. To estimate false discovery rates, a later analysis permuted the HLA or CMV assignments 20 times. In a later analysis, co-occurring TCRs were grouped using DBSCAN, with TCRdist sequence similarity added in when clustering inside HLA-allele-positive subsets. For co-occurrence clustering, repertoires with fewer than 30,000 or more than 120,000 public chains were excluded, along with 4 to 6 repertoires with anomalous nucleotide sharing. The clones in this table, taken by TCRdb from immuneACCESS, are in-frame only. Not every clone is retained; where verified, under half of the shortfall comes from an unresolved V gene, and the cause of the rest is unknown. V and J calls and clone size follow that table, whereas D and trimming were derived from the DNA. Here the sample has tens of thousands of clones; over 60% occur a single time. The top ten hold around 3.9% of the sample.

In total, approximately 700 healthy bone marrow donors made up the cohort. At the time of sampling, all cohort members were nominally healthy, though unrecorded immune exposures were likely present. The donor was CMV seronegative and belonged to the group of around 350 seronegative cohort members. Every donor gave a peripheral blood sample, and the peripheral blood mononuclear cells from that sample were used for TCR beta sequencing. Genomic DNA extraction from the blood cell samples was performed with the Qiagen DNeasy Blood Extraction Kit. About this clone: Its binding antigen is unknown. This is likely a read error, given that the CDR3 carries no conserved phenylalanine or tryptophan at its end. Because the CDR3's place on the DNA is in doubt, the DNA is left out and the CDR3 is given as listed by TCRdb.

The germline V gene encodes CDR1 KGHSH and CDR2 LQKENI. The CDR3 region is 10 residues in length, termini included. The sequencing sample was made of PBMCs. This sequence was found in a man aged 35-49 years in good health and CMV-seronegative. The rearrangement joined TRBV18 to TRBJ1-4; the tabulated D call, TRBD1, remains unverified against the DNA. The encoded CDR3 is CASSPRDRLL.